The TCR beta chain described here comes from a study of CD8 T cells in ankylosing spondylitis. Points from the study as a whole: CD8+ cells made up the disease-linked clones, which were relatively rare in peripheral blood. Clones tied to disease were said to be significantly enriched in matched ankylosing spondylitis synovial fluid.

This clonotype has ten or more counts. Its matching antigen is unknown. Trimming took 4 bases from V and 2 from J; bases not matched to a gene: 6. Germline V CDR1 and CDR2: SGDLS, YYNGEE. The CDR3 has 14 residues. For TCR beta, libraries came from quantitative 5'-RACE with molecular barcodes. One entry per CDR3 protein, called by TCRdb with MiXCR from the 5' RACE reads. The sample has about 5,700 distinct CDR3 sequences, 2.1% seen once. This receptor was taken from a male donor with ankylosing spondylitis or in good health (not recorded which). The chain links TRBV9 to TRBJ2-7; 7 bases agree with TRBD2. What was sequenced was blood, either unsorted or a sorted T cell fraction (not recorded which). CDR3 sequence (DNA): TGTGCCAGCAGCCCAGACGCGGGAGCCTACGAGCAGTACTTC. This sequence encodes CASSPDAGAYEQYF.